The present TCR beta chain was sequenced within a study of blood T cell repertoires in COVID-19. Study context: Specimens from acute and convalescent COVID-19 originated in the United States, Italy and Spain. Sources were T cells, B-cell-depleted T cells, or PBMCs; the material itself was cDNA or gDNA.

Per the authors' pipeline: The assay estimated nucleated cells by amplifying reference gene primers. Produced via immunoSEQ multiplex PCR; TCRdb's table is partial and in-frame only. V, J and clone size were drawn from that table, and D and trimming were deduced from the DNA. The sample shows 260,000 or so clones, over 70% of them seen only once. With 2 bases clipped from V and 4 bases from J, the junction kept 7 bases outside the gene matches. Per germline, CDR1 KGHSH and CDR2 LQKENI. The CDR3 runs 15 residues. Sequencing was done on a sample of peripheral blood. This clonotype originated in a man of 80 years or more with acute or convalescent COVID-19. This chain joins TRBV18 and TRBJ1-1; 7 bases map to TRBD1. The CDR3 is CASSPGTDLSTEAFF. Written as DNA, the CDR3 is TGTGCCAGCTCACCAGGGACAGACCTGAGCACTGAAGCTTTCTTT.